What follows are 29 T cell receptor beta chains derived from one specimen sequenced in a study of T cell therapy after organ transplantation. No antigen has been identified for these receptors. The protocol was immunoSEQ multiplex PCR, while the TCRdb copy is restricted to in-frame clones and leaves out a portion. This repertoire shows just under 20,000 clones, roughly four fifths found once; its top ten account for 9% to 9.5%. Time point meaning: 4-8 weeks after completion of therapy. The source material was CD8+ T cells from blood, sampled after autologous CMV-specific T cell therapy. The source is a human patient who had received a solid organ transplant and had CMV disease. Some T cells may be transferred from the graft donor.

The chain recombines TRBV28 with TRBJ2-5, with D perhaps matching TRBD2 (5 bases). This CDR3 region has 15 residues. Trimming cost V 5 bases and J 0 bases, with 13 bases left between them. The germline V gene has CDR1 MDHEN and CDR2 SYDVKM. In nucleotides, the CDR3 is TGTGCCAGCAGTCCGCCACAGACTAACCAAGAGACCCAGTACTTC. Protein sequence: CASSPPQTNQETQYF. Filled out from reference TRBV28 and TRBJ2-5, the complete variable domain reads DVKVTQSSRYLVKRTGEKVFLECVQDMDHENMFWYRQDPGLGLRLIYFSYDVKMKEKGDIPEGYSVSREKKERFSLILESASTNQTSMYLCASSPPQTNQETQYFGPGTRLLVL.

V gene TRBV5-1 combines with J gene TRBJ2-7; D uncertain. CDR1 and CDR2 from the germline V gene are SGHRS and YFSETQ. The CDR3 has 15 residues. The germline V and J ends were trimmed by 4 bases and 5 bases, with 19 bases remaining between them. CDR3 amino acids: CASSLGLQDLHEQYF. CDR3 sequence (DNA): TGCGCCAGCAGCCTGGGCCTCCAGGATTTGCACGAGCAGTACTTC.

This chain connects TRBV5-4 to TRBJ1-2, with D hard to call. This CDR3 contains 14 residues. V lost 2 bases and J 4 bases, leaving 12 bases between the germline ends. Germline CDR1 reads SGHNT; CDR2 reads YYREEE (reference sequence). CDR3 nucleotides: TGTGCCAGCAGCTTTGACAATATCGGCTATGGCTACACCTTC. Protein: CASSFDNIGYGYTF.

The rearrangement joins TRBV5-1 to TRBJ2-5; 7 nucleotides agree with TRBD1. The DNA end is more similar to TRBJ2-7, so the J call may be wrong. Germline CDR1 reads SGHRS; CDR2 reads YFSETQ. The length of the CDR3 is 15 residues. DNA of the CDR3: TGCGCCAGCAGCCCCGAGACAGGGTCCATGTACGAGCAGTACTTC. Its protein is CASSPETGSMYEQYF.

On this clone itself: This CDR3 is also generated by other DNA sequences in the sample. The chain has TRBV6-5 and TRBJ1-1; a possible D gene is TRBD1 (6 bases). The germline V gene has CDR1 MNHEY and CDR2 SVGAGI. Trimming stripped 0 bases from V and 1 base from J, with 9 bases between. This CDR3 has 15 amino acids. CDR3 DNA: TGTGCCAGCAGTTACTCGAAGGGGGGGAACACTGAAGCTTTCTTT. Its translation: CASSYSKGGNTEAFF.

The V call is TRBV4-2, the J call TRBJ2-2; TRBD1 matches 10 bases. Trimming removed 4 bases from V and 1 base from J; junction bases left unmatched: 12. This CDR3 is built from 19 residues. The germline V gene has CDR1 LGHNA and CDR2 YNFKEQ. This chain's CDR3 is CASSPYPGTGAGNTGELFF. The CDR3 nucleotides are TGTGCCAGCAGCCCGTACCCGGGGACAGGGGCGGGGAACACCGGGGAGCTGTTTTTT.

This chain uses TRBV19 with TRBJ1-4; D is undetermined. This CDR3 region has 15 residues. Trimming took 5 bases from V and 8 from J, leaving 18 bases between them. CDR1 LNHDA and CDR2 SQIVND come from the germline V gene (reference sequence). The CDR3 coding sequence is TGTGCCAGTAGTGAGCCAGCCGAAGGAGGGGAAAAACTGTTTTTT. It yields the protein CASSEPAEGGEKLFF.

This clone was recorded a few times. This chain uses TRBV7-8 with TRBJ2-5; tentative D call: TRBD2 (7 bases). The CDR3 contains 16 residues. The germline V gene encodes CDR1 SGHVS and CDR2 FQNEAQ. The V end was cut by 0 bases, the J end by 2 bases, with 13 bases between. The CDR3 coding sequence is TGTGCCAGCAGCTTAGCCGCTAGGGGGGGACAAGAGACCCAGTACTTC. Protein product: CASSLAARGGQETQYF.

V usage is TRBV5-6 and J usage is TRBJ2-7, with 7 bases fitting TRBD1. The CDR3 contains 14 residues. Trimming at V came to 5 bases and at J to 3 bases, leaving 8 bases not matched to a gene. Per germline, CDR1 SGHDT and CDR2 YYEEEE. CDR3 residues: CASSLEDRFYEQYF. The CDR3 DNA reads TGTGCCAGCAGTCTCGAGGACAGGTTCTACGAGCAGTACTTC.

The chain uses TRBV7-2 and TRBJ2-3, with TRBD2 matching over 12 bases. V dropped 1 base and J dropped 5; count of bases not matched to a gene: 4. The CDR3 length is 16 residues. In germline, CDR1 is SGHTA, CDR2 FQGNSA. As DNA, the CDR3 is TGTGCCAGCAGCTTAGTTCCTAGCGGGGGGGGAGATACGCAGTATTTT. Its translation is CASSLVPSGGGDTQYF.

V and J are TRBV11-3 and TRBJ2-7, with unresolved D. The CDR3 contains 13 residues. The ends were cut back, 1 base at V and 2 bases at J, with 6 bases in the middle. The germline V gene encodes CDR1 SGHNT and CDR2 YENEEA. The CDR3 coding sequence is TGTGCCAGCAGCTTAGGAGACCCCTACGAGCAGTACTTC. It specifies CASSLGDPYEQYF.

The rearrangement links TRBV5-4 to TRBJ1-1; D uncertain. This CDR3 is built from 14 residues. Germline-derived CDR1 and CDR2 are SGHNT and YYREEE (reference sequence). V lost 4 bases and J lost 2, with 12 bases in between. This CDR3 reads CASSPISVNTEAFF. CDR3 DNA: TGTGCCAGCAGCCCAATATCGGTCAACACTGAAGCTTTCTTT.

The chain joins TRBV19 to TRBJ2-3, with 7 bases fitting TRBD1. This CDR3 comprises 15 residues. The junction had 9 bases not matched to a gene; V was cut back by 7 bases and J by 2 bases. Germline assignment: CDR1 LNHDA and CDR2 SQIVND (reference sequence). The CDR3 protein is CASNHGTAYTDTQYF. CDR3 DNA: TGTGCCAGTAACCACGGGACAGCCTACACAGATACGCAGTATTTT.

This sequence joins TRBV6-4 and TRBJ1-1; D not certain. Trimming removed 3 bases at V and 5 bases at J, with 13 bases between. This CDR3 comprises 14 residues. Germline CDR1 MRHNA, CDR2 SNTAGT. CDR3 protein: CASSEGGLGTEAFF. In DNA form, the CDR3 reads TGTGCCAGCAGTGAGGGAGGGCTCGGGACTGAAGCTTTCTTT.

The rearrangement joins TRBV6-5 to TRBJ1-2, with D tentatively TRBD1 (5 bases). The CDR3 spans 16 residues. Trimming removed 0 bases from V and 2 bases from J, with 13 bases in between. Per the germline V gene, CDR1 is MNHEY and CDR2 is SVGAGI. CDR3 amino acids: CASSYSQGRVNYGYTF. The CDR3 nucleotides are TGTGCCAGCAGTTACTCCCAGGGCAGGGTCAACTATGGCTACACCTTC.

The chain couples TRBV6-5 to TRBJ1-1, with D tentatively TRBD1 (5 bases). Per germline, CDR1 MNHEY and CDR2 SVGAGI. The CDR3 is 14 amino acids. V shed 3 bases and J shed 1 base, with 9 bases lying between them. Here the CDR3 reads CASSYLQENTEAFF. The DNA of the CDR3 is TGTGCCAGCAGTTATCTACAGGAGAACACTGAAGCTTTCTTT.

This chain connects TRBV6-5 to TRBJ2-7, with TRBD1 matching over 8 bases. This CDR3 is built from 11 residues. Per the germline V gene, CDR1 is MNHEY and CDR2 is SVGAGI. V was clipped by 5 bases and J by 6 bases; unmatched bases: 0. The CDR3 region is CASSTGGEQYF. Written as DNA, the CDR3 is TGTGCCAGCAGTACAGGGGGCGAGCAGTACTTC.

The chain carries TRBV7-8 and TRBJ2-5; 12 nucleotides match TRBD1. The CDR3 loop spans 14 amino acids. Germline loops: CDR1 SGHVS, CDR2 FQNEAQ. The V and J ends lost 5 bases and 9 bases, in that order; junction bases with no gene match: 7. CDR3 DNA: TGTGCCAGCAGCCCGGGACAGGGGGCGGGGGCCCAGTACTTC. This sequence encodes CASSPGQGAGAQYF.

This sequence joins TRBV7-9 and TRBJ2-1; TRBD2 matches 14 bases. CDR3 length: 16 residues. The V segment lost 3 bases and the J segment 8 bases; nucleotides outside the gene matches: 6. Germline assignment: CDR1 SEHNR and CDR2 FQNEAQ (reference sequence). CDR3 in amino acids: CASSFRTSGGTDEQFF. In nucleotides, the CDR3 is TGTGCCAGCAGCTTTCGGACTAGCGGGGGGACAGATGAGCAGTTCTTC.

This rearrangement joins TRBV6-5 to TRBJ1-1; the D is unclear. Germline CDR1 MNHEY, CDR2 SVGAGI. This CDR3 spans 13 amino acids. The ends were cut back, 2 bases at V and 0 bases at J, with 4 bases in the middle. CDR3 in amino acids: CASSYDLNTEAFF. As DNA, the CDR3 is TGTGCCAGCAGTTACGACTTGAACACTGAAGCTTTCTTT.

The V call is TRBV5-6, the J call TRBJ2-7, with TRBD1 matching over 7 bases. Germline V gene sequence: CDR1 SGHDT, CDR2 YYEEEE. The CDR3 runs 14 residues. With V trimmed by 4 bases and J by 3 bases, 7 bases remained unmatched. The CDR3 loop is CASSLRDRYYEQYF. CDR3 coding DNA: TGTGCCAGCAGCCTCCGGGACAGATACTACGAGCAGTACTTC.

Here the CDR3 reads CASSQDGRGSSYEQYF. CDR3 bases: TGCGCCAGCAGCCAAGATGGCAGGGGCAGCTCCTACGAGCAGTACTTC. The chain uses TRBV4-3 and TRBJ2-7; a weak D match, TRBD1 (6 bases). In germline, CDR1 is LGHNA, CDR2 YSLEER. The CDR3 contains 16 residues. The V and J ends lost 0 bases and 0 bases respectively, with 12 bases between them.

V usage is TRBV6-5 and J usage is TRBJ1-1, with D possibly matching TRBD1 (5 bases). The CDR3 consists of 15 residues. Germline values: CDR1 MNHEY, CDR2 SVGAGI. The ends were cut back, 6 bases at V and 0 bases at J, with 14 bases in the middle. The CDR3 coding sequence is TGTGCCAGCAGCCACGACAGCGGACTGAACACTGAAGCTTTCTTT. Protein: CASSHDSGLNTEAFF.

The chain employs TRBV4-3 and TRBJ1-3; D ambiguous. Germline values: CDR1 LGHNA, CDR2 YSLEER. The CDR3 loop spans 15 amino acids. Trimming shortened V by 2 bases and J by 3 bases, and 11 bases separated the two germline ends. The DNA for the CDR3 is TGCGCCAGCAGCCAAACGACACGGATTGGAAACACCATATATTTT. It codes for CASSQTTRIGNTIYF.

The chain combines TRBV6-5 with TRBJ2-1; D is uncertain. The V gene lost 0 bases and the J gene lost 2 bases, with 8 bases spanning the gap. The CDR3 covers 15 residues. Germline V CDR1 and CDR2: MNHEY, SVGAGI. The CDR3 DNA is TGTGCCAGCAGTTACTCTGGGTTAGCCTACAATGAGCAGTTCTTC. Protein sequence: CASSYSGLAYNEQFF.

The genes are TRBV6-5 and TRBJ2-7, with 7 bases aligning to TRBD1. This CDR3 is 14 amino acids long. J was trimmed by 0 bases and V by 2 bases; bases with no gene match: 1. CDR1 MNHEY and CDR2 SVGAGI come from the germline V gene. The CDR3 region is CASSYDRVSYEQYF. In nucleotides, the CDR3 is TGTGCCAGCAGTTACGACAGGGTCTCCTACGAGCAGTACTTC.

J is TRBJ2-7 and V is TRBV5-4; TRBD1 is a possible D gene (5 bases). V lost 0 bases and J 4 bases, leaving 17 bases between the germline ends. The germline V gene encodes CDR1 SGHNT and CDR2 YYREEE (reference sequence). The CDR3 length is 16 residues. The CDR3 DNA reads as TGTGCCAGCAGCTTGGGGTTTGGGCAGGGTAGTTACGAGCAGTACTTC. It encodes CASSLGFGQGSYEQYF.

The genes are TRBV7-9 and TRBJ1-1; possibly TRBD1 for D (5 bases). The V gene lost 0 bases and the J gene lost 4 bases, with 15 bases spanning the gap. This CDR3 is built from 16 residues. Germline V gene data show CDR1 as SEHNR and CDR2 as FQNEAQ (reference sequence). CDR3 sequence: CASSLAVRQGGTEAFF. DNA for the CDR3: TGTGCCAGCAGCTTAGCGGTTCGTCAGGGTGGCACTGAAGCTTTCTTT.

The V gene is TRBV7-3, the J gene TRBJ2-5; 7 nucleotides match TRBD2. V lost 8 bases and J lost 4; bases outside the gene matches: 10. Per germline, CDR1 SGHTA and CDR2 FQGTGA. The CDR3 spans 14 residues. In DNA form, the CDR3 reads TGTGCCAGCTCTAGCGGCTACGAAGGAGAGACCCAGTACTTC. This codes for CASSSGYEGETQYF.